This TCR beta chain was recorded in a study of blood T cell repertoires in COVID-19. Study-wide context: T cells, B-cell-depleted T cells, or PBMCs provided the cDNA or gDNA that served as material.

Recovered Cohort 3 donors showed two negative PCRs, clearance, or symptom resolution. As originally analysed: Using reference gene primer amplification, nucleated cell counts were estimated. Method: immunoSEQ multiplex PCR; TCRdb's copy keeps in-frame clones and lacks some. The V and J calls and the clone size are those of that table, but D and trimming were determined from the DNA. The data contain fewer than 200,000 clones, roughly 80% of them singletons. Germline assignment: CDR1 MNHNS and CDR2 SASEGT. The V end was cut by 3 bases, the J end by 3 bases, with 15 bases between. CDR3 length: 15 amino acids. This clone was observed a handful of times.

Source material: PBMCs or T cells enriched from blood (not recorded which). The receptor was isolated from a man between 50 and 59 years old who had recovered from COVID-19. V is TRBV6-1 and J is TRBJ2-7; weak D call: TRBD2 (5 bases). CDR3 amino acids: CASSDRHRRFYEQYF. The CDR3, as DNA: TGTGCCAGCAGTGATAGACACCGGAGGTTCTACGAGCAGTACTTC.